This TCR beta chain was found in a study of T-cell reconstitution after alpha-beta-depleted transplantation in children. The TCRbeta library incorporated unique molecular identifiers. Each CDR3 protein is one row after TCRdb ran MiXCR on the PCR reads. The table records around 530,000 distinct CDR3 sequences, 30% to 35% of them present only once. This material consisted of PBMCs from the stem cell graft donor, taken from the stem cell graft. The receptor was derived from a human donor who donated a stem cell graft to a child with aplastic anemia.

The CDR3 is CASSLVGSGLGAEAFF. For the CDR3, the DNA is TGTGCCAGCAGCTTAGTCGGTAGTGGCCTCGGCGCTGAAGCTTTCTTT. This sequence joins TRBV11-2 and TRBJ1-1; D gene unclear. The CDR3 loop spans 16 amino acids. The V gene lost 1 base and the J gene lost 6 bases, with 18 bases spanning the gap. The germline gives CDR1 SGHAT, CDR2 FQNNGV.